The rows below give T cell receptor beta chains drawn from one sample of a study of T cells in Graves' hyperthyroidism and ophthalmopathy. Each CDR3 protein gets one entry after TCRdb re-called the multiplex PCR reads with MiXCR. The repertoire holds more than 500,000 distinct CDR3 sequences, with around 46% as singletons. The sequenced material came from peripheral blood or thyroid tissue (not recorded which). The receptors originated from an adult woman with Graves' disease, either hyperthyroidism or ophthalmopathy (not recorded which). Both conserved end residues are part of each CDR3. Each record gives: D gene, V gene, clone size, J gene, CDR3 protein, CDR3 DNA. The D gene is left open where the match is weak. For some rows the clone size is stated as once, few or many, or as a class when expanded; others skip it.

NA	TRBV20-1	many	TRBJ2-5	CSAAPSSYQETQYF	TGCAGTGCCGCCCCATCCTCGTACCAAGAGACCCAGTACTTC
TRBD2	TRBV5-6	NA	TRBJ2-7	CASSLDGGSYEQYF	TGTGCCAGCAGCTTGGACGGCGGGAGTTACGAGCAGTACTTC
TRBD2	TRBV7-2	NA	TRBJ2-6	CASSAEAGAYVLTF	TGTGCCAGCAGCGCAGAGGCGGGAGCCTACGTCCTGACTTTC
TRBD1	TRBV7-3	many	TRBJ1-1	CASGDRDKTEAFF	TGTGCCAGCGGGGACAGGGACAAAACTGAAGCTTTCTTT
TRBD2	TRBV5-6	NA	TRBJ2-7	CASSKWTSGSYEQYF	TGTGCCAGCAGCAAGTGGACTAGCGGGTCCTACGAGCAGTACTTC
NA	TRBV5-1	NA	TRBJ1-2	CAGSPRTSGGYGYTF	TGCGCCGGCAGCCCGCGGACTAGCGGGGGCTATGGCTACACCTTC
NA	TRBV5-1	many	TRBJ1-6	CASSLAGQGTPLHF	TGCGCCAGCAGCTTGGCCGGGCAAGGGACCCCCCTCCACTTT
TRBD1	TRBV10-3	many	TRBJ2-5	CAISSTGHRETQYF	TGTGCCATCAGTTCGACAGGGCATCGGGAGACCCAGTACTTC
NA	TRBV7-2	many	TRBJ1-1	CASSLLGGLSAEAFF	TGTGCCAGCAGCTTATTAGGGGGATTGAGTGCTGAAGCTTTCTTT
TRBD2	TRBV6-1	NA	TRBJ2-7	CASSKTSGRVLPNEQYF	TGTGCCAGCAGTAAGACTAGCGGGAGGGTCCTACCCAACGAGCAGTACTTC
NA	TRBV10-2	NA	TRBJ2-7	CASSLQQGLGYEQYF	TGCGCCAGCAGCTTACAACAGGGATTGGGATACGAGCAGTACTTC